This TCR beta chain was recovered during a study of response to subunit inactivated influenza vaccine (dated by TCRdb to about 2018). General notes on the study: Deep quantitative T cell receptor repertoire profiling was used in the study to track responses to a trivalent subunit inactivated influenza vaccine.

The germline V gene gives CDR1 as SGHVS and CDR2 as FNYEAQ. Germline trimming: 0 bases from V, 2 bases from J; junction bases outside gene matches: 15. The CDR3 starts with the cysteine, ends with the phenylalanine, and has 20 residues. Left in the record is the CDR3 DNA by itself, 60 bases read in frame from the first base. This clonotype was counted between two and nine times. Its recognized antigen is unknown. Per-base qualities were not stored, and no clone one base away is much larger. Library prep was done by RT-PCR. The instrument given in TCRdb is Illumina HiSeq 2500. Starting from the raw public reads, TCRdb applied fastp trimming at Q25, assembled clones with MiXCR and retained in-frame beta chains. One record per CDR3 amino acid sequence lists the most common genes and DNA. This sample holds a few hundred thousand distinct CDR3 sequences; around a fifth were observed only once. The top ten clones comprise roughly a tenth of the sample.

Paper-wide results and their limitations: The authors suggested that each seasonal influenza vaccination may recruit only a limited number of new T cells.

This TCR was recovered from a man aged 50-75 years who received an inactivated influenza vaccine. Donor details come from another sample of the same person, matched by shared clones. Sequencing was performed on PBMCs from blood, taken less than 22 months after vaccination. The rearrangement combines TRBV7-6 with TRBJ2-1, and TRBD2 matches 8 of the central bases. The DNA is TGTGCCAGCAGCTTAGCCTCATCCGCTACTAGCGGAGGGGCCTACAATGAGCAGTTCTTC. Its amino acids are CASSLASSATSGGAYNEQFF.